This TCR beta chain appears in the sequencing data of a study of OX40 agonist ivuxolimab in advanced cancers. In the study overall: Among those treated, three patients had partial responses, one with hepatocellular carcinoma and two with cutaneous melanoma. Findings and caveats of the study: The CD4+ and CD8+ T cells in the blood had expanded clonally by week 6 at 0.1 to 3.0 mg/kg. On average, CD8+ T cells had more expanded clones than CD4+.

The V gene lost 1 base and the J gene lost 0 bases, with 9 bases spanning the gap. In germline, CDR1 is PRHDT, CDR2 FYEKMQ (reference sequence). CDR3 length: 16 residues. Method: immunoSEQ multiplex PCR; TCRdb's copy keeps in-frame clones and lacks some. Of under 25,000 clones listed, around 80% are singletons. This clone is labeled large (0.1 to 1%). Its specificity is not known. Sequencing was performed on CD4+ or CD8+ T cells sorted from blood, taken in a trial of the OX40 agonist ivuxolimab. The origin of this receptor is an adult with an advanced solid tumor such as melanoma, head and neck, liver or kidney cancer. The V call is TRBV13, the J call TRBJ1-4; a weak D match, TRBD1 (5 bases). The CDR3 DNA reads as TGTGCCAGCAGCTTAGATGGGGGGGCAACTAATGAAAAACTGTTTTTT. Its translation is CASSLDGGATNEKLFF.